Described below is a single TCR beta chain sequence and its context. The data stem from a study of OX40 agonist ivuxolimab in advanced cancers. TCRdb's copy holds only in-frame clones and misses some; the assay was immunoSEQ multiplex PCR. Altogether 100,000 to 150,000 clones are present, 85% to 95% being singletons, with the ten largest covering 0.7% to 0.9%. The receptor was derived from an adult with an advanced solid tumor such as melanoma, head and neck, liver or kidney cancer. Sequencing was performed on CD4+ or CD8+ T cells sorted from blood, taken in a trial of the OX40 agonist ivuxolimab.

DNA for the CDR3: TGCGCCAGCAGCTTGGTCGCGGGATTCTATGGCTACACCTTC. Its protein is CASSLVAGFYGYTF. The chain joins TRBV5-1 to TRBJ1-2; D is ambiguous. This CDR3 is built from 14 residues. The germline V gene encodes CDR1 SGHRS and CDR2 YFSETQ. Deletions cut 0 bases from V and 4 bases from J, with 10 bases between.